The T cell receptor beta chain under discussion was sequenced for a study of T-cell reconstitution after alpha-beta-depleted transplantation in children (dated by TCRdb to 2016 to 2017). In the study overall: Using TCR repertoire profiling, the study followed T-cell immune reconstitution in a quantitative way in children after TCRalphabeta/CD19-depleted allogeneic hematopoietic cell transplantation.

From V the trimming removes 3 bases and from J it removes 6 bases, while the gene matches leave 12 bases of the junction unaccounted for. CDR1 and CDR2 (SGHRS, YFSETQ) derive from the germline V gene. The CDR3 contains 15 residues, cysteine and phenylalanine counted. Just CDR3 DNA is preserved here, 45 bases in frame from base 1. Receptors were amplified or captured by PCR. TCRdb lists the instrument as Illumina HiSeq 2500. TCR libraries were prepared with molecular barcoding, using unique molecular identifiers to normalize TCRbeta repertoire quantification. Through fastp at Q25 and MiXCR, TCRdb rebuilt clones from the public reads, retaining in-frame beta chains. One record per CDR3 amino acid sequence lists the most common genes and DNA. This sample lists 800,000 to 1,000,000 distinct CDR3 sequences; 25% to 35% were detected once. The ten largest account for 28% of the sample. The treatment or condition label on this specimen signifies: allogeneic hematopoietic cell transplantation with graft depleted of TCRalphabeta T cells and CD19 B cells. The children who served as transplant recipients had been given grafts of TCRalphabeta/CD19-depleted allogeneic hematopoietic cells.

General study outcomes and caveats: The apparently early recovery of alphabetaT-cell counts about two months after transplant reportedly depended on only several hundred rapidly expanded clones that came from non-depleted graft cells. The high TCRbeta diversity at day 60 in some patients was ascribed to recipient T cells and intrathymic progenitors that had survived conditioning. Hyperexpanded clone frequencies declined over subsequent months; after one year, T-cell counts and TCRbeta diversity were mostly attributed to newly produced T cells.

With regard to this clonotype: What antigen it recognizes has not been identified. Base qualities are missing; no much larger clone stands one base away.

This clonotype was obtained from a boy in the first two years of life who had a stem cell transplant for SCID, so the T cells may come from the graft donor. The chain links TRBV5-1 with TRBJ2-7, and 7 junctional nucleotides match TRBD1. This specimen was PBMCs, mostly from graft donor cells, taken 360 days after TCRalphabeta/CD19-depleted stem cell transplant. This receptor carries the CDR3 CASSYVVGSGGEQYF. The DNA reads TGCGCCAGCAGCTATGTGGTTGGGTCAGGGGGCGAGCAGTACTTC.